What follows are 28 T cell receptor beta chains derived from one specimen sequenced in a study of T-cell memory formation after mild COVID-19. TCRdb processed the 5' RACE reads anew with MiXCR; each CDR3 protein has one entry. The sample has hundreds of thousands of distinct CDR3 sequences, less than 25% seen once; the top ten hold roughly 9.1%. Sequencing input: PBMCs or a T cell subset sorted from them (not recorded which). The receptor source for this set is an adult woman who had mild COVID-19 (a few samples of this study predate the infection). Cell type and time point are not known.

The genes are TRBV20-1 and TRBJ2-3; D might be TRBD2 (7 bases). CDR3 size: 15 residues. The V end was cut by 4 bases, the J end by 5 bases, with 19 bases between. Germline V CDR1 and CDR2: DFQATT, SNEGSKA (reference sequence). The CDR3 loop is CSATLAGAGGDTQYF. CDR3 sequence (DNA): TGCAGTGCTACTTTGGCGGGGGCCGGGGGAGATACGCAGTATTTT.

The rearrangement links TRBV9 to TRBJ2-1; 9 nucleotides agree with TRBD1. The germline V gene encodes CDR1 SGDLS and CDR2 YYNGEE. The length of the CDR3 is 13 residues. V dropped 0 bases and J dropped 9; count of bases not matched to a gene: 1. The CDR3 nucleotides are TGTGCCAGCAGCGTAGCGGGACAGGGTGAGCAGTTCTTC. Translated, it gives CASSVAGQGEQFF.

The gene calls are TRBV7-2 and TRBJ2-2; TRBD1 might be the D (5 bases). V lost 5 bases and J lost 1, with 14 bases in between. Germline CDR1 and CDR2: SGHTA and FQGNSA. There are 16 residues in the CDR3. In nucleotides, the CDR3 is TGTGCCAGCAGCCATGGGTGGGGCAGGAACACCGGGGAGCTGTTTTTT. Amino acid sequence: CASSHGWGRNTGELFF.

This clonotype was detected many times. The rearrangement uses TRBV29-1 and TRBJ2-2; no clear D gene. V lost 4 bases, J lost 0 bases, and 6 bases lay in between. The CDR3 has 13 amino acids. Looked up from germline, CDR1 is SQVTM and CDR2 is ANQGSEA. The CDR3 here is CSVVAANTGELFF. CDR3 nucleotide sequence: TGCAGCGTTGTAGCCGCGAACACCGGGGAGCTGTTTTTT.

The chain carries TRBV30 and TRBJ1-5; 8 bases fit TRBD1. Germline CDR1 is GTSNPN and CDR2 is SVGIG (reference sequence). The CDR3 loop spans 14 amino acids. J was trimmed by 6 bases and V by 1 base; bases with no gene match: 5. Written as DNA, the CDR3 is TGTGCCTGGAGTGCCGGGACAGGTCGTCAGCCCCAGCATTTT. Translation gives CAWSAGTGRQPQHF.

The chain carries TRBV29-1 and TRBJ2-5; D is undetermined. CDR1 and CDR2 (germline): SQVTM, ANQGSEA. V lost 4 bases and J 0 bases, leaving 9 bases between the germline ends. This CDR3 region has 13 residues. CDR3 region: CSVGHLYQETQYF. The CDR3 DNA sequence: TGCAGCGTTGGACACTTGTACCAAGAGACCCAGTACTTC. Together with reference TRBV29-1 and TRBJ2-5, the CDR3 gives the full variable domain: SAVISQKPSRDICQRGTSLTIQCQVDSQVTMMFWYRQQPGQSLTLIATANQGSEATYESGFVIDKFPISRPNLTFSTLTVSNMSPEDSSIYLCSVGHLYQETQYFGPGTRLLVL.

The V gene is TRBV7-9, the J gene TRBJ1-1; unclear D gene. The length of the CDR3 is 13 residues. V was cut by 2 bases and J by 6 bases, with 10 bases left in between. Germline loops: CDR1 SEHNR, CDR2 FQNEAQ (reference sequence). CDR3 residues: CASSLITASEAFF. As DNA, the CDR3 is TGTGCCAGCAGCTTAATAACAGCCTCTGAAGCTTTCTTT.

The chain joins TRBV24-1 to TRBJ1-2, with 8 bases matching TRBD1. Germline V lookup: CDR1 KGHDR, CDR2 SFDVKD. This CDR3 contains 15 residues. Trimming removed 5 bases from V and 4 bases from J; junction bases left unmatched: 8. This CDR3 reads CATSASTGEVYGYTF. CDR3 coding DNA: TGTGCCACCAGTGCGTCGACAGGGGAAGTCTATGGCTACACCTTC.

This clonotype was seen once. The chain couples TRBV7-9 to TRBJ1-2; unclear D gene. This CDR3 comprises 13 residues. The germline V gene encodes CDR1 SEHNR and CDR2 FQNEAQ (reference sequence). V dropped 5 bases and J dropped 7 bases, with 14 bases sitting between them. This chain's CDR3 is CASSPGRVTGYTF. The CDR3 DNA sequence: TGTGCCAGCAGCCCCGGGAGGGTGACTGGCTACACCTTC.

The rearrangement uses TRBV10-2 and TRBJ2-7, with 8 bases that match TRBD2. Germline V gene sequence: CDR1 WSHSY, CDR2 SAAADI. Trimming at V came to 7 bases and at J to 6 bases, leaving 11 bases not matched to a gene. This CDR3 has 14 amino acids. CDR3 DNA: TGCGCCAGCACCCACGGGACTAGTAACCGCGAGCAGTACTTC. Translation: CASTHGTSNREQYF.

The rearrangement joins TRBV19 to TRBJ2-6; D tentatively fits TRBD1 or TRBD2 (6 bases each). This CDR3 is 15 amino acids long. Looked up from germline, CDR1 is LNHDA and CDR2 is SQIVND (reference sequence). V lost 8 bases and J lost 4, with 15 bases in between. The CDR3 protein is CASGGTGAGANVLTF. In nucleotides, the CDR3 is TGTGCCAGTGGGGGCACGGGGGCCGGGGCCAACGTCCTGACTTTC.

This clonotype has only a few counts. The rearrangement uses TRBV5-6 and TRBJ2-5; D may correspond to TRBD1 or TRBD2 (5 bases each). The germline V and J ends were trimmed by 4 bases and 0 bases, with 10 bases remaining between them. The germline V gene has CDR1 SGHDT and CDR2 YYEEEE. The CDR3 runs to 14 residues. DNA for the CDR3: TGTGCCAGCAGCGGGGGACCGTACCAAGAGACCCAGTACTTC. Translated, it gives CASSGGPYQETQYF.

The CDR3 reads CASSQDRARNEQFF. The CDR3 region has the DNA TGTGCCAGCAGCCAAGACAGGGCCCGGAATGAGCAGTTCTTC. J is TRBJ2-1 and V is TRBV3-1; the D gene is possibly TRBD1 (5 bases). The CDR3 extends over 14 amino acids. Deletions cut 0 bases from V and 7 bases from J, with 10 bases between. The germline gives CDR1 LGHDT, CDR2 YNNKEL (reference sequence).

The V gene is TRBV4-1, the J gene TRBJ1-2; D is unclear. CDR3 length equals 15 residues. Germline loops: CDR1 MGHRA, CDR2 YSYEKL. V was cut by 4 bases and J by 7 bases, with 19 bases left in between. The CDR3 sequence: CASSLLGWEATGYTF. The DNA for the CDR3 is TGCGCCAGCAGCCTATTAGGGTGGGAGGCCACTGGCTACACCTTC.

The genes are TRBV12-3 or TRBV12-4 and TRBJ2-5; TRBD2 agrees at 9 bases. CDR3 length: 16 residues. J was trimmed by 1 base and V by 2 bases; bases with no gene match: 5. The CDR3 loop is CASSLPAGGIQETQYF. CDR3 coding DNA: TGTGCCAGCAGTTTACCAGCGGGAGGAATCCAAGAGACCCAGTACTTC.

The chain links TRBV13 to TRBJ1-2; 11 nucleotides line up with TRBD1. This CDR3 is built from 17 residues. Germline V lookup: CDR1 PRHDT, CDR2 FYEKMQ (reference sequence). The junction had 14 bases not matched to a gene; V was cut back by 5 bases and J by 6 bases. The CDR3 reads CASSLRGWTGGGDGYTF. CDR3 bases: TGTGCCAGCAGCCTCCGGGGGTGGACAGGGGGCGGAGATGGCTACACCTTC.

The V and J genes are TRBV6-4 and TRBJ2-1, with D tentatively TRBD1 or TRBD2 (6 bases each). V was clipped by 4 bases and J by 2 bases, with 12 bases between them. The CDR3 contains 15 residues. The germline gives CDR1 MRHNA, CDR2 SNTAGT. CDR3 amino acids: CASSVGGHPYNEQFF. CDR3 in DNA: TGTGCCAGCAGTGTTGGGGGGCATCCCTACAATGAGCAGTTCTTC.

The J gene is TRBJ1-1, the V gene TRBV9; TRBD1 is a possible D gene (6 bases). This CDR3 has 13 amino acids. V was trimmed by 0 bases and J by 6 bases, leaving 9 bases between them. Looked up from germline, CDR1 is SGDLS and CDR2 is YYNGEE. The CDR3 spells CASSVGQEAEAFF. The CDR3 DNA reads TGTGCCAGCAGCGTAGGACAGGAGGCTGAAGCTTTCTTT. Filled out from reference TRBV9 and TRBJ1-1, the complete variable domain reads DSGVTQTPKHLITATGQRVTLRCSPRSGDLSVYWYQQSLDQGLQFLIQYYNGEERAKGNILERFSAQQFPDLHSELNLSSLELGDSALYFCASSVGQEAEAFFGQGTRLTVV.

This chain joins TRBV9 and TRBJ2-2, with D uncertain. The CDR3 has 15 residues. CDR1 and CDR2 from the germline V gene are SGDLS and YYNGEE. V was trimmed by 2 bases and J by 0 bases, leaving 8 bases between them. This CDR3 is CASSVEPTNTGELFF. The CDR3 DNA reads as TGTGCCAGCAGCGTGGAACCTACGAACACCGGGGAGCTGTTTTTT.

This clonotype has more than one count but fewer than ten. This chain links TRBV27 with TRBJ1-6; D possibly corresponds to TRBD1 (5 bases). Germline-derived CDR1 and CDR2 are MNHEY and SMNVEV (reference sequence). The CDR3 is 15 amino acids. V lost 0 bases and J lost 8, with 11 bases in between. The CDR3 DNA is TGTGCCAGCAGTTTATCCGGGGGAAACTATTCACCCCTCCACTTT. Its protein is CASSLSGGNYSPLHF.

The chain recombines TRBV2 with TRBJ2-3; 12 bases agree with TRBD2. Looked up from germline, CDR1 is SNHLY and CDR2 is FYNNEI. This CDR3 is 16 amino acids long. V gave up 9 bases and J gave up 1 base; unmatched junction bases: 8. The CDR3 sequence is CARTSGRHHRTDTQYF. DNA of the CDR3: TGTGCCAGGACTAGCGGGAGACACCATCGCACAGATACGCAGTATTTT.

The J gene is TRBJ2-1, the V gene TRBV7-2, with D uncertain. Germline V lookup: CDR1 SGHTA, CDR2 FQGNSA. The CDR3 extends over 12 amino acids. Trimming shortened V by 5 bases and J by 8 bases, and 10 bases separated the two germline ends. The CDR3 is CASSRAGYEQFF. CDR3 sequence (DNA): TGTGCCAGCAGCCGAGCCGGCTATGAGCAGTTCTTC.

This clonotype turned up a few times. This chain links TRBV9 with TRBJ1-1; 11 nucleotides agree with TRBD1. The CDR3 runs 20 residues. V lost 0 bases to trimming and J lost 1 base; unmatched junction nucleotides: 14. The germline V gene encodes CDR1 SGDLS and CDR2 YYNGEE. The CDR3: CASSVGGTTGQGVSNTEAFF. The CDR3 DNA follows: TGTGCCAGCAGCGTAGGAGGTACAACGGGACAGGGGGTCTCGAACACTGAAGCTTTCTTT.

The rearrangement joins TRBV7-8 to TRBJ2-3; no clear D gene. Trimming removed 0 bases at V and 5 bases at J, with 9 bases between. This CDR3 comprises 14 residues. In germline, CDR1 is SGHVS, CDR2 FQNEAQ. Written as DNA, the CDR3 is TGTGCCAGCAGCTTAGCGTTGACCAAAGATACGCAGTATTTT. It is translated as CASSLALTKDTQYF.

Of note for this clonotype: One end of the junction fails to match germline, which may point to a read error. This rearrangement joins TRBV7-8 to TRBJ1-5; D ambiguous. The CDR3 runs 14 residues. Germline CDR1 SGHVS, CDR2 FQNEAQ. CDR3 region: CASSLDYSNKPQHF. The CDR3 DNA reads as TGTGCCAGCAGCTTAGACTATAGCAATAAGCCCCAGCATTTT.

This clonotype was counted only a few times. V is TRBV4-3 and J is TRBJ2-2; TRBD1 aligns across 7 bases. This CDR3 comprises 18 residues. J gave up 5 bases and V 0 bases, and 12 bases lay outside the gene matches. Germline-derived CDR1 and CDR2 are LGHNA and YSLEER. The CDR3 loop is CASSQDLIDRVGTGELFF. CDR3 bases: TGCGCCAGCAGCCAAGATCTAATCGACAGGGTGGGGACCGGGGAGCTGTTTTTT.

This rearrangement joins TRBV7-9 to TRBJ2-5; D call uncertain. The CDR3 is made up of 14 amino acids. Between the trimmed V and J ends, which lost 5 bases and 5 bases, there was a span of 15 bases. Per the germline V gene, CDR1 is SEHNR and CDR2 is FQNEAQ (reference sequence). The CDR3 region is CASSPPGREETQYF. CDR3 DNA: TGTGCCAGCAGCCCACCCGGGCGCGAGGAGACCCAGTACTTC.

The J gene is TRBJ1-1, the V gene TRBV20-1; TRBD1 matches 8 bases. Germline CDR1 DFQATT, CDR2 SNEGSKA (reference sequence). The V gene end was trimmed by 4 bases and the J gene end by 3 bases; junction bases not matched to a gene: 4. This CDR3 has 13 amino acids. The CDR3 DNA reads as TGCAGTGCTATATACAGGGGGGACACTGAAGCTTTCTTT. Translated, it gives CSAIYRGDTEAFF.